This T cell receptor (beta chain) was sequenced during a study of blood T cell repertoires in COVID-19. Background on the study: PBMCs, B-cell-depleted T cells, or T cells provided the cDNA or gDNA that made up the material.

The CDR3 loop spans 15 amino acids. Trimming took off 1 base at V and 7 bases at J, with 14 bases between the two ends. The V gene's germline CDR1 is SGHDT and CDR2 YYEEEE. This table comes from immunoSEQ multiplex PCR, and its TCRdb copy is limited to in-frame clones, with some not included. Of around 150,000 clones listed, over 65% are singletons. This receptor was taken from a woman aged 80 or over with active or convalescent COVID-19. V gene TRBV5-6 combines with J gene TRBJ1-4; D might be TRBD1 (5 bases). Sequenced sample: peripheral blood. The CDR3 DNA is TGTGCCAGCAGCTTGAAGAGGCCTGGGGCTGAAAAACTGTTTTTT. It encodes CASSLKRPGAEKLFF.